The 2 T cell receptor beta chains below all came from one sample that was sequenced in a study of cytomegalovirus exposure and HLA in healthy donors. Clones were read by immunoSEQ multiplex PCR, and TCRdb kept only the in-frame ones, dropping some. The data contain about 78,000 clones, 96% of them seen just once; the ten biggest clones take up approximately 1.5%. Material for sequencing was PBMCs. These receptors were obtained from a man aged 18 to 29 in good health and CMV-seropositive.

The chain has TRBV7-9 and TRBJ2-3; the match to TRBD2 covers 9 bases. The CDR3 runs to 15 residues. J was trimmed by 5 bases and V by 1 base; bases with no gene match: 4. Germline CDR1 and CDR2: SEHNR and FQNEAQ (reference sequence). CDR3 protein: CASSLGGRARDTQYF. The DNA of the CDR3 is TGTGCCAGCAGCTTAGGCGGGAGGGCCAGAGATACGCAGTATTTT.

Here the CDR3 reads CASSFPGLADYEQYF. The CDR3 nucleotides are TGTGCCAGCAGTTTCCCGGGACTAGCGGACTACGAGCAGTACTTC. The V and J genes are TRBV28 and TRBJ2-7, with TRBD2 identical over 11 bases. V lost 3 bases, J lost 3 bases, and 4 bases stayed unmatched. Germline V lookup: CDR1 MDHEN, CDR2 SYDVKM. There are 15 residues in the CDR3.